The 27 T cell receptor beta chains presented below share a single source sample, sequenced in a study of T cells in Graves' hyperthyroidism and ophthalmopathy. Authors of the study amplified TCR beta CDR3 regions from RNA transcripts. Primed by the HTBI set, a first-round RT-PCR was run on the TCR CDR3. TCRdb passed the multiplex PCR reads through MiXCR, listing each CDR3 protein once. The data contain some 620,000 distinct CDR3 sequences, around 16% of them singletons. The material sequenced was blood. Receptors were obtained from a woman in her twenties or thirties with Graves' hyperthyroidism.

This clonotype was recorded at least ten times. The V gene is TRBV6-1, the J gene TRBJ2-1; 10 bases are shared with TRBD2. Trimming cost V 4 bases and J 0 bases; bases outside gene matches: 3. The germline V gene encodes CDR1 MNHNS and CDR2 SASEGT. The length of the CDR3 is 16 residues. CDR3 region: CASSGLAGDSYNEQFF. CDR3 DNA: TGTGCCAGCAGTGGTCTAGCGGGGGACTCCTACAATGAGCAGTTCTTC.

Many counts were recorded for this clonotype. The CDR3 coding sequence is TGTGCCACCAGCAGAGAAGGGGGAAACGAGCAGTACTTC. This gives the protein CATSREGGNEQYF. The chain joins TRBV15 to TRBJ2-7, with D maybe TRBD1 (6 bases). CDR3 length: 13 amino acids. V lost 0 bases to trimming and J lost 5 bases, with 8 bases between them. The germline gives CDR1 LNHNV, CDR2 YYDKDF (reference sequence).

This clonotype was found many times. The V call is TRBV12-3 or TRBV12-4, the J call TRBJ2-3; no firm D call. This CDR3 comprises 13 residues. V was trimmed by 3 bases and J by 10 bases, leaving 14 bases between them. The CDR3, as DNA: TGTGCCAGCAGTTTCTACCTTCCGGGCGCGCAGTATTTT. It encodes CASSFYLPGAQYF.

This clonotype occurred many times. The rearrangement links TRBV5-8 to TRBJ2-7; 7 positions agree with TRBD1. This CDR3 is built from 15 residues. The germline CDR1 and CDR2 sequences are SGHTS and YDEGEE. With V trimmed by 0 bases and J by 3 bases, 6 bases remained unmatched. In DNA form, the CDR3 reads TGTGCCAGCAGCTTGGCCACGGGACAGAACTACGAGCAGTACTTC. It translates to CASSLATGQNYEQYF. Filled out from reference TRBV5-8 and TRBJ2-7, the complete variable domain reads EAGVTQSPTHLIKTRGQQATLRCSPISGHTSVYWYQQALGLGLQFLLWYDEGEERNRGNFPPRFSGRQFPNYSSELNVNALELEDSALYLCASSLATGQNYEQYFGPGTRLTVT.

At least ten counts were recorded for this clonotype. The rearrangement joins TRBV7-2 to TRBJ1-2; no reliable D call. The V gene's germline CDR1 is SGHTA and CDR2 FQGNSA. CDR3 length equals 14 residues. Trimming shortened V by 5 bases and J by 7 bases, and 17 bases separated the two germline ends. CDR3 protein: CASSRRHQSSGYTF. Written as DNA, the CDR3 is TGTGCCAGCAGCCGACGACATCAAAGTTCTGGCTACACCTTC.

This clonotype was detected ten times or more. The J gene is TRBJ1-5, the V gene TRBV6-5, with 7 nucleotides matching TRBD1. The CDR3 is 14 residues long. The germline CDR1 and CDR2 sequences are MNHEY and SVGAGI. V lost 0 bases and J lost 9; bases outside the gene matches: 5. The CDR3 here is CASSYSQGVGPQHF. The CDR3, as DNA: TGTGCCAGCAGTTACTCTCAGGGGGTCGGGCCCCAGCATTTT.

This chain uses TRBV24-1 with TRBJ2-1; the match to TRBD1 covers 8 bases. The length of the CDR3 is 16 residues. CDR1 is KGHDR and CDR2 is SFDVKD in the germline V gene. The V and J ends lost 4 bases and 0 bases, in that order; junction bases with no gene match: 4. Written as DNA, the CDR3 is TGTGCCACCAGTGAGTCCGGGACAGGCTCCTACAATGAGCAGTTCTTC. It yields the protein CATSESGTGSYNEQFF.

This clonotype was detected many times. DNA for the CDR3: TGCGCCAGCAGCTCGGGACAGGGGAGGACTGAAGCTTTCTTT. The encoded protein is CASSSGQGRTEAFF. The chain carries TRBV5-1 and TRBJ1-1; TRBD1 matches 10 bases. After removal of 3 bases from V and 5 bases from J, the junction contained 4 bases not matched to a gene. Looked up from germline, CDR1 is SGHRS and CDR2 is YFSETQ. CDR3 length: 14 residues.

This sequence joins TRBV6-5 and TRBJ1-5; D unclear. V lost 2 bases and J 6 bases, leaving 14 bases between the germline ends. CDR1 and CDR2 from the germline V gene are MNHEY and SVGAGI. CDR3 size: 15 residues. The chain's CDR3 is CASSYGWGSGQPQHF. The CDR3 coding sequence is TGTGCCAGCAGTTACGGTTGGGGTTCGGGTCAGCCCCAGCATTTT.

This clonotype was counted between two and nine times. The CDR3 nucleotides read TGTGCCAGCAGCTTCAGGATTGCGGCCACTGAAGCTTTCTTT. Translated, it gives CASSFRIAATEAFF. This chain connects TRBV14 to TRBJ1-1, with D unresolved. The CDR3 sequence is 14 residues long. V dropped 5 bases and J dropped 4 bases, with 14 bases sitting between them. CDR1 and CDR2 (germline): SGHDN, FVKESK.

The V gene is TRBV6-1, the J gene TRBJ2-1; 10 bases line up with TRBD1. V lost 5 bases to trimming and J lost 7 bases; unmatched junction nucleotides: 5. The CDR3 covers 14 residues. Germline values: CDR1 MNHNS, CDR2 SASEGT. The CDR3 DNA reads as TGTGCCAGCAGTTATGACAGGGGGCCGAATGAGCAGTTCTTC. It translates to CASSYDRGPNEQFF.

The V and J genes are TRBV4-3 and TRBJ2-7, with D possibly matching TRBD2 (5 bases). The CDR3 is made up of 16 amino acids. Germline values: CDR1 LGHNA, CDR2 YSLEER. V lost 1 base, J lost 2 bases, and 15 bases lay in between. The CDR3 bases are TGCGCCAGCAGCCAAGGATTGGGCGGGCCTCCCTACGAGCAGTACTTC. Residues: CASSQGLGGPPYEQYF.

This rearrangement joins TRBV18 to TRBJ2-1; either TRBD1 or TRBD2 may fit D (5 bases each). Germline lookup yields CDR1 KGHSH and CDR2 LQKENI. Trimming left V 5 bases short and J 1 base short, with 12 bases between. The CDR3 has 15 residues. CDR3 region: CASSMGRKSYNEQFF. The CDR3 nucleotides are TGTGCCAGCTCAATGGGACGGAAGTCCTACAATGAGCAGTTCTTC. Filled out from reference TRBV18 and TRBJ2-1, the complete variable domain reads NAGVMQNPRHLVRRRGQEARLRCSPMKGHSHVYWYRQLPEEGLKFMVYLQKENIIDESGMPKERFSAEFPKEGPSILRIQQVVRGDSAAYFCASSMGRKSYNEQFFGPGTRLTVL.

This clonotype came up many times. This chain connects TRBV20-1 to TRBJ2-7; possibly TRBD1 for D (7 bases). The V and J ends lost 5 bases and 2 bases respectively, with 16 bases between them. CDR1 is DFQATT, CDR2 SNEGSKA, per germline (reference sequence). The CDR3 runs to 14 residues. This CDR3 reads CSAQGGSGAYEQYF. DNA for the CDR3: TGCAGTGCTCAGGGGGGATCGGGCGCCTACGAGCAGTACTTC.

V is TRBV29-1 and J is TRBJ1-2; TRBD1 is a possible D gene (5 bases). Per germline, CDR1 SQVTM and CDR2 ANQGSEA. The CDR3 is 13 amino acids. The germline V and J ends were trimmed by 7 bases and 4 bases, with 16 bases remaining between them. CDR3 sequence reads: CSAPNPGTYGYTF. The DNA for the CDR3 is TGCAGCGCCCCGAATCCAGGGACCTATGGCTACACCTTC.

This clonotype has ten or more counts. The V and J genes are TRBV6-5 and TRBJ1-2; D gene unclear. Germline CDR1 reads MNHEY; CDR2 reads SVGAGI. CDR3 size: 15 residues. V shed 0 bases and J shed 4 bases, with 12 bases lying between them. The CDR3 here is CASSYSKTAVYGYTF. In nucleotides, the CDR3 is TGTGCCAGCAGTTACTCGAAAACGGCAGTCTATGGCTACACCTTC.

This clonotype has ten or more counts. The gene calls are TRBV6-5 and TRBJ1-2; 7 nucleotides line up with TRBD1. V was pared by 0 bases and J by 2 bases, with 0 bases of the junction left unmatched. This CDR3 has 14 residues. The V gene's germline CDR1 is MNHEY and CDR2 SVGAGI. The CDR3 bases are TGTGCCAGCAGTTACTCGACAGGGAACTATGGCTACACCTTC. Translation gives CASSYSTGNYGYTF.

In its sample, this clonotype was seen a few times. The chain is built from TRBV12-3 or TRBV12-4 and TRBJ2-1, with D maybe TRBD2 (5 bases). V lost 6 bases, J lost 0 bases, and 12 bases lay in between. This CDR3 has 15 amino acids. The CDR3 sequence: CASSPDSSSYNEQFF. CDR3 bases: TGTGCCAGCAGCCCGGACTCGAGCTCCTACAATGAGCAGTTCTTC.

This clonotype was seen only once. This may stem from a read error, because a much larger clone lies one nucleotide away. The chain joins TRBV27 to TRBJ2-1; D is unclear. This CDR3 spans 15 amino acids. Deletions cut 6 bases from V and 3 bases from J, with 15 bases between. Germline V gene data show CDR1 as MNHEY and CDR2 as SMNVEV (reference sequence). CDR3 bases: TGTGCCAGCAGCCCCCAGGAAGGGATCTACAATGAGCAGTTCTTC. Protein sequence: CASSPQEGIYNEQFF.

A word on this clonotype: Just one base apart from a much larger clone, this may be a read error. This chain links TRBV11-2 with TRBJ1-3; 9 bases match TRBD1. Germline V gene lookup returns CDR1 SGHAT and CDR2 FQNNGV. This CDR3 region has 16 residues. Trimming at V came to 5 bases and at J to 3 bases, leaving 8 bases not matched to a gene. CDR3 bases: TGTGCCAGCAGCCCACAAGGACAGGGGCGTGGAAACACCATATATTTT. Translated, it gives CASSPQGQGRGNTIYF.

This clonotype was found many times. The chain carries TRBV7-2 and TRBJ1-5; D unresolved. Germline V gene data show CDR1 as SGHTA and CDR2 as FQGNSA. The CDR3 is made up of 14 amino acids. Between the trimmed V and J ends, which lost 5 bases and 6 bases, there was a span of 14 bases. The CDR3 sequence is CASSPHQASQPQHF. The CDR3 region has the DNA TGTGCCAGCAGCCCACATCAGGCCAGTCAGCCCCAGCATTTT.

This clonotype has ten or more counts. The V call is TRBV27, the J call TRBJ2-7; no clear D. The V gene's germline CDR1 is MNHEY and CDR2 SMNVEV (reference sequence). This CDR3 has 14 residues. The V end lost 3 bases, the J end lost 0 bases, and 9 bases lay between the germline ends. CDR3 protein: CASSLGRYSYEQYF. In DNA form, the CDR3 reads TGTGCCAGCAGTTTGGGCAGGTACTCCTACGAGCAGTACTTC.

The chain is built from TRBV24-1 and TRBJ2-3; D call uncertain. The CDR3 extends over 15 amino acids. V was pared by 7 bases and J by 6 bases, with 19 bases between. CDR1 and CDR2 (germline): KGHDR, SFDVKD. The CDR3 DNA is TGTGCCACCAGCGCCTCGGACCGGGCCAGGGATACGCAGTATTTT. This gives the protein CATSASDRARDTQYF.

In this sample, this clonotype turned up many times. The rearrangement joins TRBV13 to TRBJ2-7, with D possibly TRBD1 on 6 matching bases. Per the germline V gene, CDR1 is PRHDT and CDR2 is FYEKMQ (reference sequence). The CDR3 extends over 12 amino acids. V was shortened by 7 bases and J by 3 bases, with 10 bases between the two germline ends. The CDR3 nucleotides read TGTGCCAGCACGACCAGGGGCTACGAGCAGTACTTC. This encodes CASTTRGYEQYF.

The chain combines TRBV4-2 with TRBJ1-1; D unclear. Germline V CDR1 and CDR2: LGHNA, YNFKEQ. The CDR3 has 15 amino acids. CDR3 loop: CATSPIRTFNTEAFF. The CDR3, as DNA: TGTGCAACCAGTCCCATCCGGACCTTTAACACTGAAGCTTTCTTT.

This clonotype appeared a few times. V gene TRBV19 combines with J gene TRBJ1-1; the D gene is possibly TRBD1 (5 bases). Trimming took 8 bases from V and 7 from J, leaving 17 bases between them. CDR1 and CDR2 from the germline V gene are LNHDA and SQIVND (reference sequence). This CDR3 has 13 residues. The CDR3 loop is CASQFTGQHEAFF. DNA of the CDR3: TGTGCCAGTCAGTTCACAGGCCAACATGAAGCTTTCTTT. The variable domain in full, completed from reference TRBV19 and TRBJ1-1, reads DGGITQSPKYLFRKEGQNVTLSCEQNLNHDAMYWYRQDPGQGLRLIYYSQIVNDFQKGDIAEGYSVSREKKESFPLTVTSAQKNPTAFYLCASQFTGQHEAFFGQGTRLTVV.

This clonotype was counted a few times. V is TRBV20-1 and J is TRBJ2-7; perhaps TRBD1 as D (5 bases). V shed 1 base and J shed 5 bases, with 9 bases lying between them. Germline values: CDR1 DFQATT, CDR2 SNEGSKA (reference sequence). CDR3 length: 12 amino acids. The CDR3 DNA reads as TGCAGTGCTAGAGGAGGCAGGGACGAGCAGTACTTC. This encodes CSARGGRDEQYF.